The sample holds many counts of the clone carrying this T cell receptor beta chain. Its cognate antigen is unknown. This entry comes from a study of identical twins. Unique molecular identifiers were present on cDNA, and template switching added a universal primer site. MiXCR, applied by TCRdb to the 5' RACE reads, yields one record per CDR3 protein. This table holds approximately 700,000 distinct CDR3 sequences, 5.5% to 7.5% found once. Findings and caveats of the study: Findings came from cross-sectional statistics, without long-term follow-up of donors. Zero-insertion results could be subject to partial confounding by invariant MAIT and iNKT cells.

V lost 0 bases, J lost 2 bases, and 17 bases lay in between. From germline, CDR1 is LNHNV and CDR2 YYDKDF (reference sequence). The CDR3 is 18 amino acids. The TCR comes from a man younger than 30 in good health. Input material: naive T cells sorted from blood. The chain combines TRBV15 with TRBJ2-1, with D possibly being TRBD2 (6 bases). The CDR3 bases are TGTGCCACCAGCAGAGATACGGGACTCACCGTGCCCTACAATGAGCAGTTCTTC. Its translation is CATSRDTGLTVPYNEQFF.